This T cell receptor beta chain emerged from a study of blood T cell repertoires in COVID-19. V was pared by 0 bases and J by 2 bases, with 6 bases of the junction left unmatched. The CDR3 contains 17 residues. Germline lookup yields CDR1 SGHAT and CDR2 FQNNGV. In the original analysis: Cell counts per sample came from amplifying reference gene primers. TCRdb's table, derived via immunoSEQ multiplex PCR, lists solely in-frame clones and lacks some. V, J and clone size are taken as reported in that table, and D and trimming were inferred from the DNA itself. The sample includes approximately 150,000 clones, roughly 80% of them seen just once.

Sequencing was carried out using peripheral blood. The chain links TRBV11-2 to TRBJ2-3; 9 nucleotides match TRBD2. This clonotype was obtained from a man aged 50-60 years with acute or convalescent COVID-19. The DNA for the CDR3 is TGTGCCAGCAGCTTAGATGGCCTAGCGGGGATCACAGATACGCAGTATTTT. It codes for CASSLDGLAGITDTQYF.